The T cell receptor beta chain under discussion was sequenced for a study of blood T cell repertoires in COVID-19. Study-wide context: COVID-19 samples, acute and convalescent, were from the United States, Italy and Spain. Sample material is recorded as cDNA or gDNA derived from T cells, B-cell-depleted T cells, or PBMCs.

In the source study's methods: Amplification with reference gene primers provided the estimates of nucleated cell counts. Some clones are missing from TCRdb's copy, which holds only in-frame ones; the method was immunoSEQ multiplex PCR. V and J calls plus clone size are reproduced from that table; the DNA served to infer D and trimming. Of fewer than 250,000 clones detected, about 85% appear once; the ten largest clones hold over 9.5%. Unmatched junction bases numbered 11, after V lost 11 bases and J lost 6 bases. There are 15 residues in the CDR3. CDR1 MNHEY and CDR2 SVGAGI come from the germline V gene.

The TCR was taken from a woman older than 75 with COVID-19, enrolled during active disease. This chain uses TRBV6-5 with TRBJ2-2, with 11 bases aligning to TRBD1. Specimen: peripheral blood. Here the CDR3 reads CASRGGQGVPGELFF. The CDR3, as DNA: TGTGCCTCGAGGGGGGGACAGGGGGTCCCCGGGGAGCTGTTTTTT.